This passage covers 32 T cell receptor beta chains from one sample sequenced in a study of shared clonotypes between healthy human individuals. Profiling relied on immunoSEQ multiplex PCR, and the TCRdb table lists in-frame clones only, not all of them. Of roughly 410,000 clones in the sample, around 96% were seen once. The sample taken for sequencing was memory CD8+ T cells sorted from blood. Described subset: CD45RO+ cells pooled with CCR7-negative TemRA cells. The origin of the receptors is a man between 25 and 39 years old in good health.

This chain links TRBV7-9 with TRBJ2-5, with 8 bases matching TRBD1. From germline, CDR1 is SEHNR and CDR2 FQNEAQ (reference sequence). V shed 1 base, J shed 5 bases, and the junction held 6 bases outside the gene matches. The CDR3 sequence is 15 residues long. CDR3 in amino acids: CASSLGRGRRETQYF. CDR3 in DNA: TGTGCCAGCAGCTTAGGCAGGGGGCGGCGGGAGACCCAGTACTTC.

The rearrangement links TRBV10-3 to TRBJ1-1; D uncertain. CDR3 size: 13 residues. Germline values: CDR1 ENHRY, CDR2 SYGVKD. V was cut by 10 bases and J by 2 bases, with 14 bases left in between. The CDR3 loop reads CATGSDTNTEAFF. The DNA of the CDR3 is TGTGCCACCGGAAGCGACACAAACACTGAAGCTTTCTTT.

The CDR3 region is CASAGGPPLHF. In nucleotides, the CDR3 is TGTGCCAGCGCAGGGGGGCCACCCCTCCACTTT. V is TRBV11-2 and J is TRBJ1-6, with 7 bases fitting TRBD1. The CDR3 covers 11 residues. Germline CDR1 is SGHAT and CDR2 is FQNNGV. V lost 8 bases and J lost 11; bases outside the gene matches: 3.

Remarks on this clone: The identical CDR3 is also encoded by other nucleotide sequences in the sample. V is TRBV2 and J is TRBJ2-5, with TRBD2 matching over 8 bases. The CDR3 is 13 amino acids. After removal of 4 bases from V and 2 bases from J, the junction contained 0 bases not matched to a gene. Germline CDR1 is SNHLY and CDR2 is FYNNEI. CDR3: CASSAGGQETQYF. The CDR3 DNA is TGTGCCAGCAGTGCGGGGGGGCAAGAGACCCAGTACTTC. Drawing the rest from reference TRBV2 and TRBJ2-5, the complete variable domain is EPEVTQTPSHQVTQMGQEVILRCVPISNHLYFYWYRQILGQKVEFLVSFYNNEISEKSEIFDDQFSVERPDGSNFTLKIRSTKLEDSAMYFCASSAGGQETQYFGPGTRLLVL.

The rearrangement joins TRBV27 to TRBJ2-1; D is possibly TRBD2 (5 bases). The CDR3 runs to 18 residues. V lost 4 bases to trimming and J lost 7 bases, with 26 bases between them. Germline V CDR1 and CDR2: MNHEY, SMNVEV (reference sequence). The CDR3 is CASSSRREIEDAPNEQFF. Written as DNA, the CDR3 is TGTGCCAGCAGTTCTCGCCGGGAAATCGAGGATGCCCCTAATGAGCAGTTCTTC.

This rearrangement joins TRBV6-5 to TRBJ1-2; D might be TRBD1 (6 bases). Trimming cost V 4 bases and J 8 bases, with 14 bases left between them. From germline, CDR1 is MNHEY and CDR2 SVGAGI. This CDR3 spans 13 amino acids. CDR3 nucleotide sequence: TGTGCCAGCAGTTTAACAGGGTGGCGGGGCTACACCTTC. Amino acid sequence: CASSLTGWRGYTF.

V and J are TRBV10-3 and TRBJ2-7; 11 nucleotides agree with TRBD2. The V gene's germline CDR1 is ENHRY and CDR2 SYGVKD. The CDR3 runs to 16 residues. V lost 2 bases to trimming and J lost 1 base; unmatched junction nucleotides: 4. The CDR3 coding sequence is TGTGCCATCAGTGAGGGGACTAGCGGAACTTCCTACGAGCAGTACTTC. Amino acids: CAISEGTSGTSYEQYF.

The genes are TRBV7-9 and TRBJ2-1; a weak D match, TRBD2 (5 bases). CDR3 length equals 13 residues. The germline V gene encodes CDR1 SEHNR and CDR2 FQNEAQ (reference sequence). The ends were cut back, 3 bases at V and 5 bases at J, with 8 bases in the middle. CDR3 sequence reads: CASSFIGNNEQFF. Here the CDR3 DNA reads TGTGCCAGCAGCTTCATCGGGAACAATGAGCAGTTCTTC. The full variable domain, with the rest looked up from reference TRBV7-9 and TRBJ2-1, is DTGVSQNPRHKITKRGQNVTFRCDPISEHNRLYWYRQTLGQGPEFLTYFQNEAQLEKSRLLSDRFSAERPKGSFSTLEIQRTEQGDSAMYLCASSFIGNNEQFFGPGTRLTVL.

This sequence joins TRBV4-1 and TRBJ1-3; D is unresolved. Per germline, CDR1 MGHRA and CDR2 YSYEKL. The CDR3 has 11 residues. V was clipped by 9 bases and J by 0 bases, with 3 bases between them. DNA for the CDR3: TGCGCCAGTCACTCTGGAAACACCATATATTTT. Residues: CASHSGNTIYF.

The chain has TRBV18 and TRBJ1-1, with D perhaps matching TRBD1 (6 bases). In germline, CDR1 is KGHSH, CDR2 LQKENI. The CDR3 is 14 amino acids. V shed 0 bases and J shed 4 bases, with 9 bases lying between them. CDR3 sequence: CASSPPSRGTEAFF. CDR3 bases: TGTGCCAGCTCACCACCGTCCAGGGGCACTGAAGCTTTCTTT.

This clone was recorded only once. The chain employs TRBV29-1 and TRBJ2-1; D remains unclear. Germline V gene data show CDR1 as SQVTM and CDR2 as ANQGSEA. This CDR3 contains 14 residues. Trimming cost V 2 bases and J 0 bases, with 8 bases left between them. Here the CDR3 reads CSVETGRSYNEQFF. The CDR3 DNA follows: TGCAGCGTTGAAACGGGCCGCTCCTACAATGAGCAGTTCTTC.

This chain uses TRBV20-1 with TRBJ1-2, with TRBD1 matching 9 bases. CDR3 size: 11 residues. Germline lookup yields CDR1 DFQATT and CDR2 SNEGSKA (reference sequence). This CDR3 is CRDRGNYGYTF. The CDR3 DNA reads as TGCAGGGACAGGGGAAACTATGGCTACACCTTC.

V is TRBV7-9 and J is TRBJ2-1; no firm D call. The CDR3 has 12 residues. Trimming pared 3 bases from V and 4 bases from J, leaving 4 bases between. Germline V gene lookup returns CDR1 SEHNR and CDR2 FQNEAQ (reference sequence). CDR3 sequence reads: CASSFIYNEQFF. The CDR3 bases are TGTGCCAGCAGCTTTATTTACAATGAGCAGTTCTTC.

The V call is TRBV10-3, the J call TRBJ1-5; D remains ambiguous. V was trimmed by 3 bases and J by 5 bases, leaving 8 bases between them. The CDR3 has 13 residues. CDR1 is ENHRY and CDR2 is SYGVKD in the germline V gene. CDR3 sequence reads: CAISEGNDQPQHF. CDR3 DNA sequence: TGTGCCATCAGTGAAGGGAACGATCAGCCCCAGCATTTT.

V gene TRBV27 combines with J gene TRBJ2-3; tentative D call: TRBD2 (6 bases). The CDR3 loop spans 16 amino acids. Germline V CDR1 and CDR2: MNHEY, SMNVEV (reference sequence). V lost 5 bases to trimming and J lost 1 base, with 16 bases between them. The CDR3, as DNA: TGTGCCAGCAGTGGGTTGGGGGGATCGGGCACAGATACGCAGTATTTT. It specifies CASSGLGGSGTDTQYF.

This chain connects TRBV7-2 to TRBJ2-7; 12 bases map to TRBD2. CDR3 length: 14 residues. Per germline, CDR1 SGHTA and CDR2 FQGNSA. The trim removed 3 bases at V and 7 bases at J, leaving 4 bases unmatched. CDR3 amino acids: CASSFGLAGREQYF. The DNA for the CDR3 is TGTGCCAGCAGCTTTGGACTAGCGGGAAGAGAGCAGTACTTC.

In DNA form, the CDR3 reads TGTGCCCGCTCGGACAGGGACTCCTACGAGCAGTACTTC. Protein: CARSDRDSYEQYF. The chain has TRBV2 and TRBJ2-7; TRBD1 matches at 8 bases. CDR1 is SNHLY and CDR2 is FYNNEI in the germline V gene. J gave up 0 bases and V 11 bases, and 6 bases lay outside the gene matches. This CDR3 is built from 13 residues. Looking up the rest from reference TRBV2 and TRBJ2-7 gives the full variable domain: EPEVTQTPSHQVTQMGQEVILRCVPISNHLYFYWYRQILGQKVEFLVSFYNNEISEKSEIFDDQFSVERPDGSNFTLKIRSTKLEDSAMYFCARSDRDSYEQYFGPGTRLTVT.

V and J are TRBV7-9 and TRBJ1-2, with a weak D call TRBD1 (6 bases). The CDR3 runs to 13 residues. The V gene's germline CDR1 is SEHNR and CDR2 FQNEAQ (reference sequence). Deletions cut 5 bases from V and 6 bases from J, with 13 bases between. CDR3 in amino acids: CASSPGGGDGYTF. The CDR3 DNA reads TGTGCCAGCAGCCCCGGGGGGGGCGATGGCTACACCTTC.

The gene calls are TRBV15 and TRBJ1-4; tentatively, D is TRBD1 (5 bases). V lost 1 base and J 4 bases, leaving 13 bases between the germline ends. CDR1 and CDR2 from the germline V gene are LNHNV and YYDKDF (reference sequence). The CDR3 is made up of 16 amino acids. CDR3 nucleotide sequence: TGTGCCACCAGCAGAGTTTCAGGGCTTCGTAATGAAAAACTGTTTTTT. Translation gives CATSRVSGLRNEKLFF.

V usage is TRBV28 and J usage is TRBJ2-6; the match to TRBD1 covers 10 bases. The CDR3 is 15 residues long. The V gene's germline CDR1 is MDHEN and CDR2 SYDVKM. With 4 bases clipped from V and 3 bases from J, the junction kept 0 bases outside the gene matches. DNA of the CDR3: TGTGCCAGCAGTTGGACAGGGGGTGGGGCCAACGTCCTGACTTTC. Its protein product is CASSWTGGGANVLTF.

Turning to this clone: This sample includes further DNA sequences coding for the same CDR3. This chain uses TRBV5-8 with TRBJ2-1, with D unclear. This CDR3 has 11 amino acids. Germline V gives CDR1 SGHTS, CDR2 YDEGEE. V lost 7 bases to trimming and J lost 4 bases, with 6 bases between them. The CDR3 protein is CASSSYNEQFF. As DNA, the CDR3 is TGTGCCAGCTCGAGTTACAATGAGCAGTTCTTC.

Concerning this clone: Relative to the germline gene, one junction end is altered; a read error may explain this. The chain combines TRBV7-7 with TRBJ2-3; D might be TRBD2 (6 bases). This CDR3 has 14 amino acids. Germline V CDR1 and CDR2: SSHAT, FNYEAQ (reference sequence). As DNA, the CDR3 is TGTGCTAGCAGCAGGAGGGGTTTCACAGATACGCAGTATTTT. As protein: CASSRRGFTDTQYF. The whole variable domain, remainder taken from reference TRBV7-7 and TRBJ2-3, is GAGVSQSPRYKVTKRGQDVTLRCDPISSHATLYWYQQALGQGPEFLTYFNYEAQPDKSGLPSDRFSAERPEGSISTLTIQRTEQRDSAMYRCASSRRGFTDTQYFGPGTRLTVL.

The CDR3 loop is CASSQDRTSRALNEQFF. In DNA form, the CDR3 reads TGCGCCAGCAGCCAAGATAGGACTAGCAGGGCCCTCAATGAGCAGTTCTTC. The rearrangement links TRBV4-1 to TRBJ2-1; 8 bases match TRBD2. Germline V lookup: CDR1 MGHRA, CDR2 YSYEKL. V shed 0 bases and J 6 bases; nucleotides not matched to a gene: 10. This CDR3 has 17 residues.

The table lists this clone with a count of one. This chain joins TRBV2 and TRBJ1-1; D perhaps matches TRBD1 (5 bases). Germline V gene data show CDR1 as SNHLY and CDR2 as FYNNEI. Trimming stripped 6 bases from V and 6 bases from J, with 8 bases between. This CDR3 has 11 amino acids. CDR3 DNA: TGTGCCAGCAGAGGGGTGGCTGAAGCTTTCTTT. Protein product: CASRGVAEAFF.

The chain joins TRBV6-1 to TRBJ2-7, with 7 bases identical to TRBD2. The V segment lost 0 bases and the J segment 2 bases; nucleotides outside the gene matches: 4. Germline V gene data show CDR1 as MNHNS and CDR2 as SASEGT. CDR3 length: 15 residues. CDR3 region: CASSEAGLLTYEQYF. The DNA of the CDR3 is TGTGCCAGCAGTGAAGCGGGACTACTTACCTACGAGCAGTACTTC.

This clone was picked up one time. J is TRBJ2-1 and V is TRBV7-2; weak D call: TRBD2 (5 bases). Germline loops: CDR1 SGHTA, CDR2 FQGNSA. Trimming removed 2 bases from V and 9 bases from J, with 11 bases in between. The CDR3 consists of 13 residues. The CDR3 nucleotides read TGTGCCAGCAGCTTAAATCCGGGGAGTGAGCAGTTCTTC. Protein sequence: CASSLNPGSEQFF.

The chain has TRBV28 and TRBJ1-4, with 10 bases matching TRBD1. CDR1 and CDR2 (germline): MDHEN, SYDVKM. Germline trimming cut 7 bases from V and 8 bases from J; bases unmatched to any gene: 13. The CDR3 extends over 16 amino acids. Here the CDR3 reads CASTVTGGKGWEKLFF. The DNA for the CDR3 is TGTGCCAGCACGGTGACAGGGGGCAAGGGGTGGGAAAAACTGTTTTTT. The full variable domain, its missing parts supplied by reference TRBV28 and TRBJ1-4, is DVKVTQSSRYLVKRTGEKVFLECVQDMDHENMFWYRQDPGLGLRLIYFSYDVKMKEKGDIPEGYSVSREKKERFSLILESASTNQTSMYLCASTVTGGKGWEKLFFGSGTQLSVL.

This chain uses TRBV13 with TRBJ2-2; no firm D call. CDR3 length: 14 amino acids. The germline V gene has CDR1 PRHDT and CDR2 FYEKMQ (reference sequence). The ends were cut back, 6 bases at V and 5 bases at J, with 13 bases in the middle. The CDR3 sequence is CASSYGTETGELFF. The CDR3 nucleotides are TGTGCCAGCAGTTACGGTACAGAGACCGGGGAGCTGTTTTTT. Full variable domain (outside the CDR3, taken from reference TRBV13 and TRBJ2-2): AAGVIQSPRHLIKEKRETATLKCYPIPRHDTVYWYQQGPGQDPQFLISFYEKMQSDKGSIPDRFSAQQFSDYHSELNMSSLELGDSALYFCASSYGTETGELFFGEGSRLTVL.

This chain joins TRBV25-1 and TRBJ2-7; no clear D gene. Trimming took 1 base from V and 3 from J, leaving 4 bases between them. Looked up from germline, CDR1 is MGHDK and CDR2 is SYGVNS. The CDR3 totals 12 residues. The CDR3 DNA reads TGTGCCAGCAGTGAATTTGGCTACGAGCAGTACTTC. It yields the protein CASSEFGYEQYF.

A single count supports this clone. J is TRBJ1-2 and V is TRBV30, with 9 bases that match TRBD1. Per germline, CDR1 GTSNPN and CDR2 SVGIG (reference sequence). Unmatched junction bases numbered 15, after V lost 6 bases and J lost 7 bases. This CDR3 has 15 residues. The CDR3 sequence is CACPGQGRIIIGYTF. CDR3 coding DNA: TGTGCCTGCCCCGGACAGGGGAGGATTATAATTGGCTACACCTTC.

V and J are TRBV30 and TRBJ2-3; D is undetermined. V was clipped by 5 bases and J by 0 bases, with 9 bases between them. Germline V gene sequence: CDR1 GTSNPN, CDR2 SVGIG (reference sequence). This CDR3 spans 13 amino acids. CDR3 nucleotide sequence: TGTGCCTGGCGACACCCCAGCACAGATACGCAGTATTTT. Translating gives CAWRHPSTDTQYF.

Notes on this clone: Other DNA sequences in the same sample also yield this CDR3. This sequence joins TRBV9 and TRBJ2-7; D is undetermined. V shed 0 bases and J shed 1 base, with 5 bases lying between them. The germline CDR1 and CDR2 sequences are SGDLS and YYNGEE. The CDR3 sequence is 13 residues long. DNA for the CDR3: TGTGCCAGCAGCGTAGGACAATCCTACGAGCAGTACTTC. As protein: CASSVGQSYEQYF.